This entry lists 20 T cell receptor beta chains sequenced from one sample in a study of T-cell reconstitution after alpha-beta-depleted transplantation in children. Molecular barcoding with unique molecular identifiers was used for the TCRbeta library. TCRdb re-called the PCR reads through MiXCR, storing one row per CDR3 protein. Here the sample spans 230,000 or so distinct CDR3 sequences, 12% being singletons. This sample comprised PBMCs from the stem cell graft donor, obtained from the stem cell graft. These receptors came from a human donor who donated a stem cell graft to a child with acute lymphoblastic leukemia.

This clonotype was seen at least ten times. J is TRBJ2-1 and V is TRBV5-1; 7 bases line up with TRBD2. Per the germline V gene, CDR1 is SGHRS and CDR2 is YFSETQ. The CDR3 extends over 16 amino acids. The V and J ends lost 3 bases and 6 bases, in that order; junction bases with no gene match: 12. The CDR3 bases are TGCGCCAGCAGCTCAACTAGCGTCCTACTGGGCAATGAGCAGTTCTTC. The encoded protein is CASSSTSVLLGNEQFF.

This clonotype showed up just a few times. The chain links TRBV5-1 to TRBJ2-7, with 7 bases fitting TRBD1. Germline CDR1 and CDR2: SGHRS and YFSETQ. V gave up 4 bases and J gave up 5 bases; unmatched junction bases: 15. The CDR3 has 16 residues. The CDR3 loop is CASSPLRQGTGDEQYF. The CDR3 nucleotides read TGCGCCAGCAGCCCTCTTAGACAGGGCACGGGTGACGAGCAGTACTTC.

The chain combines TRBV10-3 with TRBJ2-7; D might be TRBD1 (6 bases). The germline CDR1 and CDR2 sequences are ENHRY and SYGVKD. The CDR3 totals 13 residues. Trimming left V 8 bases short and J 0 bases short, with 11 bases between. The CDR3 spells CAIGRDNSYEQYF. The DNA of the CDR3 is TGTGCCATCGGTCGGGACAACTCCTACGAGCAGTACTTC.

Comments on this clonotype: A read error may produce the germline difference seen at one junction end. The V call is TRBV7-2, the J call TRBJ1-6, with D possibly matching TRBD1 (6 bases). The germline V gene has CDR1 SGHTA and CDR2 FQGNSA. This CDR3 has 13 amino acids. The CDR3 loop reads CASIPQGSSPLHF. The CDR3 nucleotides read TGTGCCAGCATTCCCCAGGGGAGTTCACCCCTCCACTTC.

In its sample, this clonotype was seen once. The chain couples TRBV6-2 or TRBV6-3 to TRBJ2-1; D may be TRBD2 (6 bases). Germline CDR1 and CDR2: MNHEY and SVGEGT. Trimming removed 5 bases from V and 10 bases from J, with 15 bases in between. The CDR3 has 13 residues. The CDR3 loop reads CASSSGSRGEQFF. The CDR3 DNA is TGTGCCAGCAGTAGCGGGTCCCGGGGCGAGCAGTTCTTC.

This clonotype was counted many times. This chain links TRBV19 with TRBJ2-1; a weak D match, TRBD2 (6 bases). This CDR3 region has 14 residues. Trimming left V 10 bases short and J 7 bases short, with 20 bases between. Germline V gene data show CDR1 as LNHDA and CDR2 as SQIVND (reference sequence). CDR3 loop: CATGGRNVGNEQFF. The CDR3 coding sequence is TGTGCCACTGGAGGGAGGAATGTAGGGAATGAGCAGTTCTTC.

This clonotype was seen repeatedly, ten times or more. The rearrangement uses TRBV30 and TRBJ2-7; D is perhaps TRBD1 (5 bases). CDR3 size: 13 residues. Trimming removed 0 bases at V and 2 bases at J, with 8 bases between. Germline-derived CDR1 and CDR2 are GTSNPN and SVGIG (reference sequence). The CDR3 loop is CAWSVGHTYEQYF. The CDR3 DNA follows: TGTGCCTGGAGTGTCGGACACACCTACGAGCAGTACTTC. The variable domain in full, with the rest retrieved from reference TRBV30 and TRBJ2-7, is SQTIHQWPATLVQPVGSPLSLECTVEGTSNPNLYWYRQAAGRGLQLLFYSVGIGQISSEVPQNLSASRPQDRQFILSSKKLLLSDSGFYLCAWSVGHTYEQYFGPGTRLTVT.

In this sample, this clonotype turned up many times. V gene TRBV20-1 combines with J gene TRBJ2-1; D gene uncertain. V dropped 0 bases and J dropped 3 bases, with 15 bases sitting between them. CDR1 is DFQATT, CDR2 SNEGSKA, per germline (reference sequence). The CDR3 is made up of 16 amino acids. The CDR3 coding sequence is TGCAGTGCTAGAGATAATAGACCCACCGGCTACAATGAGCAGTTCTTC. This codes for CSARDNRPTGYNEQFF.

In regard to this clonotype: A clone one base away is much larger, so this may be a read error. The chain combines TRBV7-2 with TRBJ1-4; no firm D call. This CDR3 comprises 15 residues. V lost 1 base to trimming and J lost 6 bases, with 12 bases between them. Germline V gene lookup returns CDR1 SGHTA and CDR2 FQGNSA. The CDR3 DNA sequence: TGTGCCAGCAGCTTAGTGGGTATTGGAGATGAAAAACTGTTTTTT. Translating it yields CASSLVGIGDEKLFF.

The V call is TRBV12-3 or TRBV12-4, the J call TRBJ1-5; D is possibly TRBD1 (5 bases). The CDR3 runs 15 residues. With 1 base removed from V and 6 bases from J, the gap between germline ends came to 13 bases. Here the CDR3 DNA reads TGTGCCAGCAGTTTAGGTCCTGGGGGGTCTCAGCCCCAGCATTTT. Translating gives CASSLGPGGSQPQHF.

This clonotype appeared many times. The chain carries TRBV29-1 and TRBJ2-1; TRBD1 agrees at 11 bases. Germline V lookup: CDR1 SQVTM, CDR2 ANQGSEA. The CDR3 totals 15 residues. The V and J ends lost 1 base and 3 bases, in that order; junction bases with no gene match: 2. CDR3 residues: CSVEGTGGFYNEQFF. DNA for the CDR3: TGCAGCGTTGAAGGGACAGGGGGCTTCTACAATGAGCAGTTCTTC.

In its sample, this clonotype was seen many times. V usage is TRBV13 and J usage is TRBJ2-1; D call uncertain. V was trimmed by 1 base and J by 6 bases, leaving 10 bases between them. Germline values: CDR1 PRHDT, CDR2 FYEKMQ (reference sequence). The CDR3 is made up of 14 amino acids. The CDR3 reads CASSLVVRGNEQFF. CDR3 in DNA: TGTGCCAGCAGCTTAGTGGTCAGAGGCAATGAGCAGTTCTTC.

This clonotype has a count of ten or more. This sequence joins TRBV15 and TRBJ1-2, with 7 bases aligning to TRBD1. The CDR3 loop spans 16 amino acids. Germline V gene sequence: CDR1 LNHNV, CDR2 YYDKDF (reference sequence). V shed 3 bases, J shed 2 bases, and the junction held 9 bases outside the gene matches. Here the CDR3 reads CATSSQGGPVNYGYTF. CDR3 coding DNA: TGTGCCACCAGCAGCCAGGGGGGCCCCGTCAACTATGGCTACACCTTC.

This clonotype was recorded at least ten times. The CDR3 sequence: CASSDIPGETQYF. The DNA for the CDR3 is TGTGCCAGCAGCGATATCCCCGGGGAGACCCAGTACTTC. The V call is TRBV11-2, the J call TRBJ2-5; D is ambiguous. Germline V gene sequence: CDR1 SGHAT, CDR2 FQNNGV. Trimming pared 5 bases from V and 5 bases from J, leaving 12 bases between. The CDR3 is 13 amino acids. The full variable domain, with the rest looked up from reference TRBV11-2 and TRBJ2-5, is EAGVAQSPRYKIIEKRQSVAFWCNPISGHATLYWYQQILGQGPKLLIQFQNNGVVDDSQLPKDRFSAERLKGVDSTLKIQPAKLEDSAVYLCASSDIPGETQYFGPGTRLLVL.

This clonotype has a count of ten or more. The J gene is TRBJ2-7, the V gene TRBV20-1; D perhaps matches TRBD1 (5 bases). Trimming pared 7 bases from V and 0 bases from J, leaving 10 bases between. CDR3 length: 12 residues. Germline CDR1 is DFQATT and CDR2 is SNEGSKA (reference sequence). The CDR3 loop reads CSVDRDSYEQYF. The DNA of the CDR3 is TGCAGTGTAGACAGAGACTCCTACGAGCAGTACTTC.

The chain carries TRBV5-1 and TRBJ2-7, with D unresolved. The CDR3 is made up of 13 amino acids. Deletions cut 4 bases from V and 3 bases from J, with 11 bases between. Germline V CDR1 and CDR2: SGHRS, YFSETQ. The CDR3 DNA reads TGCGCCAGCAGCCCTAACCCACTCTACGAGCAGTACTTC. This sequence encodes CASSPNPLYEQYF.

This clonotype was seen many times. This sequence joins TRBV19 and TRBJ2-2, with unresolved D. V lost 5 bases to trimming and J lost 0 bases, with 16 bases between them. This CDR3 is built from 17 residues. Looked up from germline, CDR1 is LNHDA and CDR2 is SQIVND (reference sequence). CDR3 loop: CASSPPSGFANTGELFF. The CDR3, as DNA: TGTGCCAGTAGTCCCCCCTCTGGATTCGCGAACACCGGGGAGCTGTTTTTT.

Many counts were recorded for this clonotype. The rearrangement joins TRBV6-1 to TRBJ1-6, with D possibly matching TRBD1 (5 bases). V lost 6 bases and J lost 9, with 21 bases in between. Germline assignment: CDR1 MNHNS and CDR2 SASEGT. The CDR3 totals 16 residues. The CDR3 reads CASRLGVWGSGSPLHF. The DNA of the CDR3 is TGTGCCAGCAGGCTAGGTGTATGGGGGTCGGGTTCACCCCTCCACTTT.

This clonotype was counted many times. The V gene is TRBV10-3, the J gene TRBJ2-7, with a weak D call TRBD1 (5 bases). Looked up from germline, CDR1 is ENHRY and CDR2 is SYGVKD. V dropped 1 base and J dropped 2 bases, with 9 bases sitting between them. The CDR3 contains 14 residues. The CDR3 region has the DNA TGTGCCATCAGTGAGTTTGGCAGGGCCTACGAGCAGTACTTC. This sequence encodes CAISEFGRAYEQYF.

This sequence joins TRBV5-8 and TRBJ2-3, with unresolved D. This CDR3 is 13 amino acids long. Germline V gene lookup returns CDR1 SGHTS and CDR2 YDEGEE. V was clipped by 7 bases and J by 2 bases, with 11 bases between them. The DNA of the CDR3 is TGTGCCAGCCTGTGGTTTGACACAGATACGCAGTATTTT. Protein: CASLWFDTDTQYF.